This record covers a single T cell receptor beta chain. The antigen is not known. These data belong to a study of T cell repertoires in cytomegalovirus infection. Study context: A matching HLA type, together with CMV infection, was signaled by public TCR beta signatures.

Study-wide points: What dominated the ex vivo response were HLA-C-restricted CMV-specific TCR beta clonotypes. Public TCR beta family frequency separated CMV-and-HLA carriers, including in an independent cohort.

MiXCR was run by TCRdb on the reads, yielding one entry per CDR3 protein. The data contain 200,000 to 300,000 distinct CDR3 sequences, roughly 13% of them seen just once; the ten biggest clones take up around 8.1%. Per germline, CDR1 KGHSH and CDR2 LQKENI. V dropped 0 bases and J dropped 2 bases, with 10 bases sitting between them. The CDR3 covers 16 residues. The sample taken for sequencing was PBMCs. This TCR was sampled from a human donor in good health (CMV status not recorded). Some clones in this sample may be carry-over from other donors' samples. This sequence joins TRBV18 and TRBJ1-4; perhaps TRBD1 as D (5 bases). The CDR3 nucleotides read TGTGCCAGCTCACCACCGAGAGGGGATACTAATGAAAAACTGTTTTTT. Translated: CASSPPRGDTNEKLFF.